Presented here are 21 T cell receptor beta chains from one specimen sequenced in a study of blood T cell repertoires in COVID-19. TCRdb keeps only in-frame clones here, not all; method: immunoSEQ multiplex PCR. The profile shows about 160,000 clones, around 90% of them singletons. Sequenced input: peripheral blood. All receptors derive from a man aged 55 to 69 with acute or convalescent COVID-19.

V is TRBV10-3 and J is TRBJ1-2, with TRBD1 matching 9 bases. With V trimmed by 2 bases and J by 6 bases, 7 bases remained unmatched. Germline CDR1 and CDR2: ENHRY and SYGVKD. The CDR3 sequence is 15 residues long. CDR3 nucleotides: TGTGCCATCAGTGAGCAATCACAGGGGGCGGATGGCTACACCTTC. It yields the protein CAISEQSQGADGYTF.

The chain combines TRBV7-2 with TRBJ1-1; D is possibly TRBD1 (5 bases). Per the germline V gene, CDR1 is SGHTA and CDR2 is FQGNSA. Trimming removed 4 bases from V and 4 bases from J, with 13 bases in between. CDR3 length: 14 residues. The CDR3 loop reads CASSSRGYGTEAFF. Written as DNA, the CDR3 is TGTGCCAGCAGCTCCCGGGGGTATGGCACTGAAGCTTTCTTT.

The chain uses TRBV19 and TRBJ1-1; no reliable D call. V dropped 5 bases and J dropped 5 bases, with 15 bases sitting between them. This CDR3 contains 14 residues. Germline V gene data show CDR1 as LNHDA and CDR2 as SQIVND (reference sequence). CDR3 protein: CASSDLRRGTEAFF. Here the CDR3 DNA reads TGTGCCAGTAGTGACCTAAGAAGAGGAACTGAAGCTTTCTTT.

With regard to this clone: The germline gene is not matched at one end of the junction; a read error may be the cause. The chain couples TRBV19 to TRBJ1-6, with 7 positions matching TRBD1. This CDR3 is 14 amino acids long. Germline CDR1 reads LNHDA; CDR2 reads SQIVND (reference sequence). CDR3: CASSPGTANPPLHF. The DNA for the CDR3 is TGTGCCAGTAGCCCCGGGACAGCTAATCCACCCCTCCACTTT.

This CDR3 is CASSLQGGNEKLFF. CDR3 sequence (DNA): TGTGCCAGCAGTTTACAGGGAGGGAATGAAAAACTGTTTTTT. This chain uses TRBV6-5 with TRBJ1-4; maybe TRBD1 (6 bases). V shed 4 bases and J shed 5 bases, with 11 bases lying between them. CDR3 length: 14 amino acids. Germline lookup yields CDR1 MNHEY and CDR2 SVGAGI.

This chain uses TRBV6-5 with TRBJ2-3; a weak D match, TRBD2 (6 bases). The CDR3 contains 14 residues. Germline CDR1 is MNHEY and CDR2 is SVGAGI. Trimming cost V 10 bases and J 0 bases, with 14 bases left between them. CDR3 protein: CATGWRDSTDTQYF. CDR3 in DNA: TGTGCCACCGGTTGGCGGGACAGCACAGATACGCAGTATTTT.

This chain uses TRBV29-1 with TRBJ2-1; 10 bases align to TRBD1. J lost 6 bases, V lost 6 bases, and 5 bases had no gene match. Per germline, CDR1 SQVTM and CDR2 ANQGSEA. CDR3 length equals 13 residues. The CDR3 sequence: CSVSGQGPNEQFF. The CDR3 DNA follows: TGCAGCGTATCGGGACAGGGGCCCAATGAGCAGTTCTTC.

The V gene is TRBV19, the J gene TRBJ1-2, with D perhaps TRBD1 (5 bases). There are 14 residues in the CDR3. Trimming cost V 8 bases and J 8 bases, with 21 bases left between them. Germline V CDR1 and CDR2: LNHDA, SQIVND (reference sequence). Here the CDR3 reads CASGVRGLLTGYTF. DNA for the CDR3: TGTGCCAGTGGGGTCCGGGGGTTGTTAACGGGCTACACCTTC.

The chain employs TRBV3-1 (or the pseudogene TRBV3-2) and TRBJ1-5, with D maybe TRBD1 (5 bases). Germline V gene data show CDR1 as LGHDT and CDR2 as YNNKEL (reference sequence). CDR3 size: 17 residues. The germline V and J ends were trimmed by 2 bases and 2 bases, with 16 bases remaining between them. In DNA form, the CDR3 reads TGTGCCAGCAGCCAACGTCAGGGCGCTTTCGGCAATCAGCCCCAGCATTTT. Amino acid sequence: CASSQRQGAFGNQPQHF.

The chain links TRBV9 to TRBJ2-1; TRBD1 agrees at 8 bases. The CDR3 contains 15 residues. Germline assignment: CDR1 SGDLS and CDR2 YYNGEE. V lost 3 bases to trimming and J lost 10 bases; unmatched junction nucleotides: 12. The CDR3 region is CASSARGQDYGEQFF. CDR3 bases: TGTGCCAGCAGCGCCAGGGGACAGGACTATGGGGAGCAGTTCTTC.

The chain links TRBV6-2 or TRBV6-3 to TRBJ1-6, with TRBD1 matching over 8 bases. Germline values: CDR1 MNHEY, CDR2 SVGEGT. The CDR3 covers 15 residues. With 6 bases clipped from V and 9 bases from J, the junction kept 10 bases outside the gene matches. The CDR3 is CASSQWTGWGSPLHF. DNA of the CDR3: TGTGCCAGCAGCCAGTGGACAGGGTGGGGTTCACCCCTCCACTTT.

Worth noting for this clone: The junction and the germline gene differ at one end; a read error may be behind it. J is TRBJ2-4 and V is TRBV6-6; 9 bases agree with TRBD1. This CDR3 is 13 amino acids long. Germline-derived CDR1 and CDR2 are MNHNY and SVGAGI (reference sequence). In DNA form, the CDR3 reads TGTGCCAGCAGGATCGGACAGGGGTCACAATCCCACTTC. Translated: CASRIGQGSQSHF.

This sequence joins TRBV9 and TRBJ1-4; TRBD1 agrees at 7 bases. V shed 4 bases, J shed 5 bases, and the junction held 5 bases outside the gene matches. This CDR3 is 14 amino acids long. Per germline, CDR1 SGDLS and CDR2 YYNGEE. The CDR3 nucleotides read TGTGCCAGCAGCCTAGGGGGCCAGAATGAAAAACTGTTTTTT. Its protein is CASSLGGQNEKLFF.

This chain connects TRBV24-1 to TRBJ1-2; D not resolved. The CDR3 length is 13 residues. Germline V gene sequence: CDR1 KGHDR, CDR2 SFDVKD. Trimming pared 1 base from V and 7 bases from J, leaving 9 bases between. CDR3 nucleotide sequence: TGTGCCACCAGTGATTTCACCTATAGTGGCTACACCTTC. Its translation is CATSDFTYSGYTF.

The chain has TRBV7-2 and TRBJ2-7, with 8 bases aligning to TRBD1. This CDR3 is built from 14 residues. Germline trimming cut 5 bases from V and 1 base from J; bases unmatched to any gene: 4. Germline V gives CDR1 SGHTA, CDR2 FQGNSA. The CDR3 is CASSERTGSYEQYF. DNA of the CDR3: TGTGCCAGCAGCGAACGGACAGGGTCCTACGAGCAGTACTTC. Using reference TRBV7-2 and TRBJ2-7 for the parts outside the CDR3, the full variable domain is GAGVSQSPSNKVTEKGKDVELRCDPISGHTALYWYRQSLGQGLEFLIYFQGNSAPDKSGLPSDRFSAERTGGSVSTLTIQRTQQEDSAVYLCASSERTGSYEQYFGPGTRLTVT.

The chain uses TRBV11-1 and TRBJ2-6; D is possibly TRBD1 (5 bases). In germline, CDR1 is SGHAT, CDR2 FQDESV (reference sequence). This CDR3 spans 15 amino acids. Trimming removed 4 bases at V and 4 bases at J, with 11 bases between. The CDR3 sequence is CASSSRQPGANVLTF. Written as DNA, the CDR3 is TGTGCCAGCAGCTCGCGACAGCCCGGGGCCAACGTCCTGACTTTC. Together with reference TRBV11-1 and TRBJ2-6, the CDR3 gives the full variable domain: EAEVAQSPRYKITEKSQAVAFWCDPISGHATLYWYRQILGQGPELLVQFQDESVVDDSQLPKDRFSAERLKGVDSTLKIQPAELGDSAMYLCASSSRQPGANVLTFGAGSRLTVL.

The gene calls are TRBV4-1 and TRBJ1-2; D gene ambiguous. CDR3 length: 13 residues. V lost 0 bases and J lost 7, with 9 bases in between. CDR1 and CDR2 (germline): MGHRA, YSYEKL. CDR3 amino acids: CASSQDPRLGYTF. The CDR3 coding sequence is TGCGCCAGCAGCCAAGACCCCAGACTTGGCTACACCTTC.

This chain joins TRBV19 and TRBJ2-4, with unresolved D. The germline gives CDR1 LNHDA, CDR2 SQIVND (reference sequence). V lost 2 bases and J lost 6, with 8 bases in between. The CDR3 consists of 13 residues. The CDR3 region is CASSIIGRNIQYF. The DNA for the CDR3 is TGTGCCAGTAGTATAATTGGGCGAAACATTCAGTACTTC.

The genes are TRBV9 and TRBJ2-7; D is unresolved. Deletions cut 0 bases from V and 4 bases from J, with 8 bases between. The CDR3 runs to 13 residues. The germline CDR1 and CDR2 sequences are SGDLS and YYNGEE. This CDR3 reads CASSVDQDYEQYF. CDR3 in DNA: TGTGCCAGCAGCGTAGATCAGGATTACGAGCAGTACTTC.

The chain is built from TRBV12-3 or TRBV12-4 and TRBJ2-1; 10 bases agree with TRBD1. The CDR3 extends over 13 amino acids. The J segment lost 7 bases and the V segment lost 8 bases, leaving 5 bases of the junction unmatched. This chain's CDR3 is CASRQGAGNEQFF. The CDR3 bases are TGTGCCAGCCGACAGGGGGCTGGGAATGAGCAGTTCTTC.

CDR3 in amino acids: CASSLPGLGNEKLFF. In DNA, the CDR3 is TGTGCCAGCAGCTTGCCGGGACTAGGGAATGAAAAACTGTTTTTT. The rearrangement uses TRBV5-8 and TRBJ1-4; TRBD1 is a possible D gene (5 bases). V lost 1 base to trimming and J lost 5 bases, with 12 bases between them. The CDR3 has 15 residues. CDR1 and CDR2 (germline): SGHTS, YDEGEE. The whole variable domain, filled in from reference TRBV5-8 and TRBJ1-4, reads EAGVTQSPTHLIKTRGQQATLRCSPISGHTSVYWYQQALGLGLQFLLWYDEGEERNRGNFPPRFSGRQFPNYSSELNVNALELEDSALYLCASSLPGLGNEKLFFGSGTQLSVL.